These T cell receptor beta chains were read from a single sample in a study of blood T cells in healthy people across ages. TCRdb reanalysed the 5' RACE reads using MiXCR and keeps one entry per CDR3 protein. This repertoire shows about 1,800,000 distinct CDR3 sequences, 28% found once; its top ten account for around 7.7%. What was sequenced was blood. The receptors come from a woman under 40 in good health. Both conserved end residues are part of each CDR3. The D gene is left open where the match is weak. Some rows have no size entry. The others give once, few or many, or a class for an expanded clone.

abundance,j_gene,d_gene,v_gene,CDR3nt,CDR3aa
many,TRBJ2-7,.,TRBV25-1,TGTGCCAGCAGTGAATGGAGTGGGGACGAGCAGTACTTC,CASSEWSGDEQYF
few,TRBJ1-5,.,TRBV5-1,TGCGCCAGCAGCTTGGTCGATGACAATCAGCCCCAGCATTTT,CASSLVDDNQPQHF
.,TRBJ2-3,.,TRBV5-1,TGCGCCAGCAGCTCCCGAGGGTCAGGGGATACGCAGTATTTT,CASSSRGSGDTQYF
many,TRBJ2-3,.,TRBV7-2,TGTGCCAGCAGCTTAGCTCATAGCACAGATACGCAGTATTTT,CASSLAHSTDTQYF
many,TRBJ2-1,TRBD1,TRBV5-6,TGTGCCAGCAGCCTTGGACAGGTCCACAATGAGCAGTTCTTC,CASSLGQVHNEQFF
.,TRBJ2-5,TRBD2,TRBV5-1,TGCGCCAGCAGCCCGTCTCTAGCGGGGGGGTTAAAGACCCAGTACTTC,CASSPSLAGGLKTQYF
.,TRBJ2-3,.,TRBV27,TGTGCCACCAAAAGAGGGATACGCACAGATACGCAGTATTTT,CATKRGIRTDTQYF
few,TRBJ2-3,.,TRBV12-3/TRBV12-4,TGTGCCAGCAGCCTCCGCGGAGGAAGGGGGAGAGGAGATACGCAGTATTTT,CASSLRGGRGRGDTQYF
few,TRBJ2-7,TRBD1,TRBV6-1,TGTGCCAGCAGGAGGAGCGACAGGGATCTCTACGAGCAGTACTTC,CASRRSDRDLYEQYF
.,TRBJ2-7,TRBD1,TRBV27,TGTGCCAGCAGTTTCCTGCGGGACAGGGGGTCTTTCGGCGAGCAGTACTTC,CASSFLRDRGSFGEQYF
once,TRBJ2-5,TRBD1,TRBV6-6,TGTGCCAACAGTTCCGCCCCCGGGACAGGGGGTAGAGGGACCCAGTACTTC,CANSSAPGTGGRGTQYF
.,TRBJ2-1,TRBD2,TRBV10-2,TGCGCCAGCAGGTTAGCGGGAGGGAGACTATACAATGAGCAGTTCTTC,CASRLAGGRLYNEQFF
few,TRBJ1-2,.,TRBV10-3,TGTGCCATCAAGGCAGACACTAACTATGGCTACACCTTC,CAIKADTNYGYTF
.,TRBJ1-3,.,TRBV2,TGTGCCAGCAGTGATTTGGTAACCGGAAACACCGTATATTTT,CASSDLVTGNTVYF
many,TRBJ2-7,.,TRBV5-5,TGTGCCAGCAGCGTCGTATTTAGCAGGGCCAGCGAGCAGTACTTC,CASSVVFSRASEQYF
many,TRBJ2-3,TRBD2,TRBV20-1,TGCAGTGCTCCACTAGCGGCTAGCACAGATACGCAGTATTTT,CSAPLAASTDTQYF
many,TRBJ2-7,TRBD2,TRBV12-3/TRBV12-4,TGTGCCAGCAGAGCGGGAGGGCGAGGGCAGTACTTC,CASRAGGRGQYF
.,TRBJ2-7,TRBD1,TRBV2,TGTGCCAGCAGTGGAGAGGGGCAGGGGGTCAATGAGCAGTACTTC,CASSGEGQGVNEQYF
.,TRBJ2-1,.,TRBV7-9,TGTGCCAGCAGCTACCCGGCCTACTACAATGAGCAGTTCTTC,CASSYPAYYNEQFF
few,TRBJ2-5,.,TRBV27,TGTGCCAGCAGTTCCGTAGGGACGAGGAAGAGAACCCAGTACTTC,CASSSVGTRKRTQYF
.,TRBJ2-1,.,TRBV24-1,TGTGCCACCAGTGCAGGGTACAATAAGCAGTTCTTC,CATSAGYNKQFF
.,TRBJ2-1,TRBD1,TRBV12-3/TRBV12-4,TGTGCCAGCAGTTTTCAGGGGGTCGATGAGCAGTTCTTC,CASSFQGVDEQFF
few,TRBJ1-2,.,TRBV6-6,TGTGCCAGCAGTTACTCGGCTTGGGCAGGGGCTAACTATGGCTACACCTTC,CASSYSAWAGANYGYTF
.,TRBJ1-1,TRBD1,TRBV2,TGTGCCAGCAGTGAGACGACAGGGGAAATGGAAGCTTTCTTT,CASSETTGEMEAFF
many,TRBJ2-3,.,TRBV12-3/TRBV12-4,TGTGCCAGCAGTTCGGAGACTAGTATACATACGCAGTATTTT,CASSSETSIHTQYF
few,TRBJ2-7,.,TRBV2,TGTGCCAGCAGGGATCACAGTCAGACCTACGAGCAGTACTTC,CASRDHSQTYEQYF
once,TRBJ2-7,TRBD1,TRBV7-2,TGTGCCAGCAGCTTAGGACAGGGTAGTATCTACGAGCAGTACTTC,CASSLGQGSIYEQYF
few,TRBJ2-7,TRBD2,TRBV14,TGTGCCAGCAGCCCACGAGGGGGGCTAGCGGGAGGCTACTCCTACGAGCAGTACTTC,CASSPRGGLAGGYSYEQYF
many,TRBJ2-1,.,TRBV6-1,TGTGCCAGCAGTGAAAGTCTAGCGTTTTCCTACAATGAGCAGTTCTTC,CASSESLAFSYNEQFF
many,TRBJ2-7,TRBD1,TRBV29-1,TGCAGCGCGGGACAGGGGAAAGACTACGAGCAGTACTTC,CSAGQGKDYEQYF
.,TRBJ2-1,.,TRBV20-1,TGCAGTGCTAGAGATCCAGCGGGCGATAATGAGCAGTTCTTC,CSARDPAGDNEQFF
few,TRBJ1-5,.,TRBV12-5,TGTGCTAGTGGTTTCAAAAGGGGCGTAAATTGGCATCAGCCCCAGCATTTT,CASGFKRGVNWHQPQHF
many,TRBJ2-5,.,TRBV5-1,TGCGCCAGCAGCTTACGGGACGGTCAGGAGACCCAGTACTTC,CASSLRDGQETQYF
.,TRBJ1-5,TRBD1,TRBV19,TGTGCCAGTACCGGGACAGGAATAAATCAGCCCCAGCATTTT,CASTGTGINQPQHF
once,TRBJ2-1,.,TRBV20-1,TGCAGTGCTAGAGTGTACGGATACAATGAGCAGTTCTTC,CSARVYGYNEQFF
.,TRBJ2-3,.,TRBV14,TGTGCCAGCAGCCAATTGATCGAAGGCGACACAGATACGCAGTATTTT,CASSQLIEGDTDTQYF
few,TRBJ2-3,.,TRBV12-3/TRBV12-4,TGTGCCATATCTGGAAACACAGATACGCAGTATTTT,CAISGNTDTQYF
few,TRBJ1-2,.,TRBV10-3,TGTGCCATCAGTGTTCTGGTAGGGAACTATGGCTACACCTTC,CAISVLVGNYGYTF
few,TRBJ2-3,.,TRBV11-2,TGTGCCAGCAGCTTAACCCCCCCCGATAATACGCAGTATTTT,CASSLTPPDNTQYF
.,TRBJ2-7,.,TRBV12-3/TRBV12-4,TGTGCTTCTCAAAATCCGGGTAGGGACGAGCAGTACTTC,CASQNPGRDEQYF
.,TRBJ2-6,.,TRBV7-6,TGTGCCATCGGCTTAGGACGGAGCTCTGGGGCCAACGTCCTGACTTTC,CAIGLGRSSGANVLTF
few,TRBJ2-7,.,TRBV3-1,TGTGCCAGCCGTAGGGCAGGGAACTACGAGCAGTACTTC,CASRRAGNYEQYF
few,TRBJ2-7,.,TRBV20-1,TGCAGTGCTAGAAGGAAGGGGGGCTACTACGAGCAGTACTTC,CSARRKGGYYEQYF
many,TRBJ2-3,TRBD2,TRBV4-1,TGCGCCAGCAGCTCTCTCCGGACTAGCGGGCATGTAATCAGAGATACGCAGTATTTT,CASSSLRTSGHVIRDTQYF
.,TRBJ2-3,TRBD2,TRBV6-6,TGTGCCAGCAGTTACTCGTCCGGGACTACACTCACAGATACGCAGTATTTT,CASSYSSGTTLTDTQYF